The 26 T cell receptor beta chains below were found in one sample sequenced in a study of metastatic and nonmetastatic thyroid tumors. No patient received treatment before thyroid surgery. MiXCR was used by TCRdb to re-call the PCR reads. The profile shows 6,100 or so clones, 32% of them singletons. Sample: tumor tissue. The receptors here all came from a female donor with papillary thyroid cancer or a benign thyroid nodule (not recorded which). Some clones in this sample may be carry-over from other donors' samples.

This clone has ten or more counts. The chain combines TRBV12-3 or TRBV12-4 with TRBJ2-5, with 8 positions matching TRBD2. V trimming: 5 bases; J trimming: 0 bases; junction bases outside the gene matches: 5. The length of the CDR3 is 15 residues. Here the CDR3 reads CASSPGTRNQETQYF. CDR3 nucleotides: TGTGCCAGCAGTCCCGGGACTAGAAACCAAGAGACCCAGTACTTC.

The gene calls are TRBV27 and TRBJ2-2; 7 bases are shared with TRBD1. Germline V gene lookup returns CDR1 MNHEY and CDR2 SMNVEV (reference sequence). V shed 6 bases, J shed 4 bases, and the junction held 8 bases outside the gene matches. The CDR3 runs to 15 residues. The CDR3 bases are TGTGCCAGCAGCCCCCTGGGACAGCTCACCGGGGAGCTGTTTTTT. It encodes CASSPLGQLTGELFF.

The chain has TRBV6-4 and TRBJ2-3, with D possibly being TRBD2 (6 bases). Germline V gene sequence: CDR1 MRHNA, CDR2 SNTAGT. Trimming took 2 bases from V and 0 from J, leaving 9 bases between them. The CDR3 contains 15 residues. The CDR3 coding sequence is TGTGCCAGCAGTGACGGGCGGGAAAGCACAGATACGCAGTATTTT. It translates to CASSDGRESTDTQYF.

This clone was found a few times. The gene calls are TRBV6-2 or TRBV6-3 and TRBJ2-3; TRBD2 matches at 10 bases. Germline values: CDR1 MNHEY, CDR2 SVGEGT. The CDR3 contains 15 residues. With V trimmed by 6 bases and J by 3 bases, 6 bases remained unmatched. CDR3 in DNA: TGTGCCAGCAGCTCCGGGACTAGCGAGACAGATACGCAGTATTTT. Encoded protein: CASSSGTSETDTQYF.

The rearrangement joins TRBV12-3 or TRBV12-4 to TRBJ1-1, with TRBD1 matching 7 bases. The CDR3 consists of 14 residues. V was clipped by 7 bases and J by 1 base; unmatched bases: 6. The CDR3 sequence is CASTRQGENTEAFF. CDR3 nucleotide sequence: TGTGCCAGCACCCGACAGGGCGAGAACACTGAAGCTTTCTTT.

This clone came up many times. This chain uses TRBV9 with TRBJ1-2; D gene uncertain. The CDR3 contains 15 residues. Germline values: CDR1 SGDLS, CDR2 YYNGEE. Trimming pared 0 bases from V and 5 bases from J, leaving 14 bases between. This CDR3 is CASSVEASIPYGYTF. CDR3 nucleotide sequence: TGTGCCAGCAGCGTAGAGGCCAGCATCCCGTATGGCTACACCTTC.

CDR3 coding DNA: TGCAGTGCTAGGTACTCGAACACTGAAGCTTTCTTT. Its protein product is CSARYSNTEAFF. V is TRBV20-1 and J is TRBJ1-1; D remains ambiguous. From germline, CDR1 is DFQATT and CDR2 SNEGSKA (reference sequence). The CDR3 has 12 residues. Deletions cut 3 bases from V and 1 base from J, with 6 bases between.

This clone was counted many times. The V and J genes are TRBV29-1 and TRBJ2-7, with 10 bases identical to TRBD1. The CDR3 runs to 15 residues. The ends lost 5 bases at V and 6 bases at J; junction bases unmatched: 13. Germline CDR1 SQVTM, CDR2 ANQGSEA. The CDR3 nucleotides read TGCAGCGTTAATAGGGGAGGGACAGGGGCTAGCGAGCAGTACTTC. Its translation is CSVNRGGTGASEQYF.

Judged by abundance, this clone is medium-sized. V is TRBV10-1 and J is TRBJ2-7; no definite D call. Trimming removed 2 bases at V and 2 bases at J, with 10 bases between. The CDR3 is 14 amino acids. Germline loops: CDR1 WNHNN, CDR2 SYGVQD (reference sequence). CDR3 amino acids: CASSERWRTYEQYF. The CDR3 nucleotides are TGCGCCAGCAGTGAGAGGTGGCGCACCTACGAGCAGTACTTC.

By share, this clone ranks as medium-sized. V and J are TRBV11-3 and TRBJ1-5, with 10 bases matching TRBD1. The CDR3 loop spans 17 amino acids. The V gene's germline CDR1 is SGHNT and CDR2 YENEEA. With 1 base clipped from V and 0 bases from J, the junction kept 3 bases outside the gene matches. The CDR3, as DNA: TGTGCCAGCAGCTTAGTTGGGACAGGGGATAGCAATCAGCCCCAGCATTTT. This encodes CASSLVGTGDSNQPQHF.

This clone was seen many times. The chain is built from TRBV20-1 and TRBJ2-1; 9 positions match TRBD2. This CDR3 region has 14 residues. Germline CDR1 reads DFQATT; CDR2 reads SNEGSKA (reference sequence). Trimming removed 3 bases from V and 10 bases from J; junction bases left unmatched: 10. This CDR3 is CSASGTSHPQEQFF. The CDR3 DNA sequence: TGCAGTGCTAGCGGGACTAGCCACCCCCAGGAGCAGTTCTTC.

By its share, this clone is medium-sized. V is TRBV6-2 or TRBV6-3 and J is TRBJ2-7, with TRBD1 as a possible D gene (6 bases). Germline V CDR1 and CDR2: MNHEY, SVGEGT. Trimming left V 5 bases short and J 0 bases short, with 20 bases between. This CDR3 has 17 amino acids. The CDR3 sequence: CASSLPAPGHFSYEQYF. CDR3 DNA: TGTGCCAGCAGTCTCCCCGCACCGGGACACTTCTCCTACGAGCAGTACTTC.

The rearrangement uses TRBV20-1 and TRBJ2-3; a weak D match, TRBD2 (6 bases). Per germline, CDR1 DFQATT and CDR2 SNEGSKA (reference sequence). V shed 3 bases and J shed 4 bases, with 8 bases lying between them. This CDR3 region has 12 residues. CDR3 nucleotides: TGCAGTGCTAGCCGACTAGCAGATACGCAGTATTTT. Protein sequence: CSASRLADTQYF.

This clone has a handful of counts. The chain employs TRBV27 and TRBJ1-2; D might be TRBD1 (6 bases). The length of the CDR3 is 13 residues. Germline CDR1 MNHEY, CDR2 SMNVEV (reference sequence). Between the trimmed V and J ends, which lost 5 bases and 8 bases, there was a span of 15 bases. The CDR3 loop is CASSDTGFEGYTF. The CDR3 bases are TGTGCCAGCAGTGACACAGGGTTCGAAGGCTACACCTTC.

This clone was seen many times. At one end the junction does not follow the germline gene, possibly because of a read error. The sample contains more than one DNA sequence encoding this CDR3. This chain links TRBV6-1 with TRBJ1-5; D is unresolved. The CDR3 runs to 17 residues. CDR1 and CDR2 from the germline V gene are MNHNS and SASEGT. The chain's CDR3 is CASSTTWISYSNQPQHF. CDR3 DNA: TGTGCCAGCAGTACCACATGGATTTCATATAGCAACCAGCCCCAGCATTTT.

This clone was counted only a few times. The chain combines TRBV6-2 or TRBV6-3 with TRBJ2-1; D is ambiguous. The V and J ends lost 0 bases and 2 bases respectively, with 14 bases between them. CDR3 length: 17 residues. CDR1 and CDR2 (germline): MNHEY, SVGEGT. The CDR3 DNA reads as TGTGCCAGCAGTTACTCTCTCCGACGTAAAACCTACAATGAGCAGTTCTTC. It translates to CASSYSLRRKTYNEQFF.

This clone was observed many times. This chain joins TRBV6-4 and TRBJ2-1, with 7 bases matching TRBD2. The CDR3 is 13 residues long. The junction had 5 bases not matched to a gene; V was cut back by 4 bases and J by 8 bases. Germline loops: CDR1 MRHNA, CDR2 SNTAGT. CDR3 sequence (DNA): TGTGCCAGCAGTGGTGAGCGGGACTATGAGCAGTTCTTC. Amino acids: CASSGERDYEQFF.

The V call is TRBV27, the J call TRBJ1-4; D is unresolved. This CDR3 is built from 13 residues. CDR1 is MNHEY and CDR2 is SMNVEV in the germline V gene (reference sequence). With 7 bases removed from V and 0 bases from J, the gap between germline ends came to 6 bases. The CDR3 here is CASIYATNEKLFF. The CDR3 nucleotides read TGTGCCAGCATCTATGCAACTAATGAAAAACTGTTTTTT.

Many counts were recorded for this clone. This sequence joins TRBV12-3 or TRBV12-4 and TRBJ1-5; D call uncertain. Trimming left V 4 bases short and J 6 bases short, with 4 bases between. The CDR3 loop spans 11 amino acids. In DNA, the CDR3 is TGTGCCAGCAGTTCGGCTCAGCCCCAGCATTTT. This codes for CASSSAQPQHF.

This clone is medium-sized (0.01 to 0.1%) within its sample. V usage is TRBV19 and J usage is TRBJ2-7; weak D call: TRBD1 (5 bases). V was cut by 5 bases and J by 6 bases, with 14 bases left in between. Germline values: CDR1 LNHDA, CDR2 SQIVND (reference sequence). The CDR3 has 13 residues. CDR3 sequence reads: CASSQGSLVEQYF. The DNA of the CDR3 is TGTGCCAGTAGTCAGGGTTCGCTAGTCGAGCAGTACTTC.

This clone was detected only a few times. V and J are TRBV6-2 or TRBV6-3 and TRBJ2-7; 8 bases fit TRBD1. V dropped 7 bases and J dropped 1; count of bases not matched to a gene: 6. Per the germline V gene, CDR1 is MNHEY and CDR2 is SVGEGT. The CDR3 totals 14 residues. The CDR3, as DNA: TGTGCCAGCACTCGACGGGACAGGTCCTACGAGCAGTACTTC. It specifies CASTRRDRSYEQYF.

This clone has a handful of counts. The chain employs TRBV10-3 and TRBJ2-1; D is uncertain. The CDR3 consists of 15 residues. V was clipped by 3 bases and J by 9 bases, with 18 bases between them. The V gene's germline CDR1 is ENHRY and CDR2 SYGVKD. The DNA of the CDR3 is TGTGCCATCAGTGATAATGGCCAAACAACCGGTGAGCAGTTCTTC. Protein sequence: CAISDNGQTTGEQFF.

Judged by abundance, this clone is medium-sized. V and J are TRBV6-4 and TRBJ1-5, with a weak D call TRBD1 (5 bases). In germline, CDR1 is MRHNA, CDR2 SNTAGT. The CDR3 length is 13 residues. The V end was cut by 5 bases, the J end by 5 bases, with 10 bases between. CDR3 region: CASSPGPYQPQHF. The CDR3 nucleotides are TGTGCCAGCAGTCCAGGGCCCTATCAGCCCCAGCATTTT.

The chain uses TRBV5-4 and TRBJ1-6; maybe TRBD1 (5 bases). V lost 0 bases to trimming and J lost 9 bases, with 10 bases between them. This CDR3 is 14 amino acids long. Germline values: CDR1 SGHNT, CDR2 YYREEE (reference sequence). The CDR3 protein is CASSLGQPGSPLHF. Here the CDR3 DNA reads TGTGCCAGCAGCTTGGGACAGCCGGGTTCACCCCTCCACTTT.

By proportion, this clone is medium-sized (0.01 to 0.1%). The chain joins TRBV2 to TRBJ1-2; TRBD1 might be the D (6 bases). CDR1 is SNHLY and CDR2 is FYNNEI in the germline V gene. The ends were cut back, 6 bases at V and 2 bases at J, with 13 bases in the middle. This CDR3 has 14 residues. The CDR3 protein is CASRMDSSNYGYTF. For the CDR3, the DNA is TGTGCCAGCAGGATGGACAGTTCGAACTATGGCTACACCTTC.

Comments on this clone: Since the CDR3 does not end with the conserved phenylalanine or tryptophan, this likely comes from a read error. The rearrangement uses TRBV6-5 and TRBJ2-3; no clear D. CDR3 size: 14 residues. Germline V lookup: CDR1 MNHEY, CDR2 SVGAGI. V lost 0 bases and J 6 bases, leaving 10 bases between the germline ends. The CDR3 loop is CASSYSSAADTQYL. Here the CDR3 DNA reads TGTGCCAGCAGTTACTCGTCGGCCGCGGATACGCAGTATCTT.